This entry features one TCR beta chain sequence. Libraries were prepared by immunoSEQ multiplex PCR; TCRdb keeps only in-frame clonotypes and omits some of them. The profile covers around 120,000 clones, with about 87% appearing a single time and just under 30% taken by the ten largest. Trimming shortened V by 2 bases and J by 5 bases, and 17 bases separated the two germline ends. From germline, CDR1 is KGHDR and CDR2 SFDVKD. The CDR3 is 16 residues long. The data were obtained in a study of blood T cell repertoires in COVID-19. Turning to the study itself: Acute and convalescent COVID-19 specimens originated in the United States, Italy and Spain.

This chain connects TRBV24-1 to TRBJ2-5; TRBD1 is a possible D gene (6 bases). The source material was peripheral blood. This TCR was sampled from a woman between 65 and 79 years old with acute or convalescent COVID-19. CDR3 residues: CATSDWGAQGPETQYF. DNA of the CDR3: TGTGCCACCAGTGATTGGGGCGCTCAGGGGCCGGAGACCCAGTACTTC.